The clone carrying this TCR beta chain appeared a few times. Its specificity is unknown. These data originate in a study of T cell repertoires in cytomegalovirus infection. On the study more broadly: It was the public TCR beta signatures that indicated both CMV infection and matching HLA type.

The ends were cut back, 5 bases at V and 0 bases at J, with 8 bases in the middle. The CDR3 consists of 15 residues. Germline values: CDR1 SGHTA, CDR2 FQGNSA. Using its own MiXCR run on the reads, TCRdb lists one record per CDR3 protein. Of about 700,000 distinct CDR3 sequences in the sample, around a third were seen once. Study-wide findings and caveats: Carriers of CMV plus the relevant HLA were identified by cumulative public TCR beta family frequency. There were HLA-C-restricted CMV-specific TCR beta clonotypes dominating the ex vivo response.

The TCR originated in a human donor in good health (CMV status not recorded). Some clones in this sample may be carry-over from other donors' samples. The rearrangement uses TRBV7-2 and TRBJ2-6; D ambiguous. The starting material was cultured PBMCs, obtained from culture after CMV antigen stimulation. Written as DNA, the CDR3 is TGTGCCAGCAGCCCCTTCCGCTCTGGGGCCAACGTCCTGACTTTC. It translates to CASSPFRSGANVLTF.